This T cell receptor (beta chain) was found in a study of prognosis after radiotherapy for stage I lung cancer. Study details: Medical inoperability was considered to apply to all enrolled non-small cell lung cancer patients. Findings and caveats of the study: Reportedly, patients with and without metastases differed in TRBV and TRBJ gene usage.

Genomic DNA was subjected to two-round multiplex PCR for amplification of TCR beta CDR3. TRBV and TRBJ genes each had their own specific primers in first-round PCR. TCRdb called the multiplex PCR reads again in MiXCR, with one record for every CDR3 protein. The sample gives approximately 16,000 distinct CDR3 sequences, 30% to 40% of which show up once; 25% is in the top ten. The CDR3 spans 15 residues. With V trimmed by 4 bases and J by 6 bases, 6 bases remained unmatched. In germline, CDR1 is LGHNA, CDR2 YNFKEQ. Ten or more counts support this clonotype. No antigen is known for it. Blood draws of 5.5 to 7.5 milliliters of peripheral blood occurred at each of two time points.

The source is a donor aged 50 or older with non-small cell lung cancer. The chain is built from TRBV4-2 and TRBJ2-3; TRBD2 matches 11 bases. Sequencing used PBMCs, obtained before or after stereotactic body radiation therapy (not recorded which). The CDR3 spells CASSPTSGSLDTQYF. The DNA for the CDR3 is TGTGCCAGCAGCCCTACTAGCGGGAGTCTCGATACGCAGTATTTT.